This TCR beta chain was profiled in a study of response to subunit inactivated influenza vaccine. TCRdb reprocessed the RT-PCR reads via MiXCR and lists one record per CDR3 protein. This sample has more than 400,000 distinct CDR3 sequences, with over 9.5% found just once. The germline V gene has CDR1 SGHTA and CDR2 FQGNSA. The CDR3 extends over 16 amino acids. The V and J ends lost 3 bases and 5 bases, in that order; junction bases with no gene match: 7. The table lists this clonotype with a few counts. This TCR was recovered from a middle-aged man who received an inactivated influenza vaccine. The chain couples TRBV7-2 to TRBJ2-1; 10 bases align to TRBD2. The specimen comprised PBMCs from blood, sampled roughly 47 days after vaccination. The CDR3 loop is CASSFELAGKNNEQFF. The DNA of the CDR3 is TGTGCCAGCAGCTTCGAACTAGCGGGAAAGAACAATGAGCAGTTCTTC.